One sample yielded the 28 T cell receptor beta chains listed below, sequenced in a study. The sorted Tregs were CD4+CD25+CD127-/low cells. Each CDR3 protein gets one entry after TCRdb re-called the 5' RACE reads with MiXCR. The sample records approximately 40,000 distinct CDR3 sequences, roughly a fifth being singletons. Material for sequencing was Tregs sorted from blood. These receptors came from a female donor with breast cancer.

Comment on this clonotype: The final CDR3 position lacks the conserved phenylalanine or tryptophan, pointing to a likely read error. This chain uses TRBV7-2 with TRBJ1-5; tentatively, D is TRBD1 (5 bases). V gave up 2 bases and J gave up 3 bases, with 11 bases separating them. This CDR3 has 15 residues. Germline CDR1 SGHTA, CDR2 FQGNSA. CDR3 amino acids: CASSLIAGYNQPQHS. The CDR3 coding sequence is TGTGCCAGCAGCTTAATAGCAGGGTACAATCAGCCCCAGCATTCT.

Only a few counts were recorded for this clonotype. V is TRBV28 and J is TRBJ2-2, with 7 bases fitting TRBD1. Germline V gives CDR1 MDHEN, CDR2 SYDVKM. The J segment lost 4 bases and the V segment lost 7 bases, leaving 12 bases of the junction unmatched. CDR3 length equals 16 residues. The CDR3 bases are TGTGCCAGCACCCCGGACCGAACAGGGGTCACCGGGGAGCTGTTTTTT. Amino acids: CASTPDRTGVTGELFF.

This clonotype has a count of ten or more. This chain connects TRBV7-2 to TRBJ2-1; D gene uncertain. The germline V and J ends were trimmed by 2 bases and 9 bases, with 14 bases remaining between them. The germline V gene encodes CDR1 SGHTA and CDR2 FQGNSA. The CDR3 spans 14 residues. The CDR3 region is CASSLTPTLSEQFF. The CDR3 region has the DNA TGTGCCAGCAGCTTAACACCGACTCTTAGTGAGCAGTTCTTC.

V and J are TRBV18 and TRBJ1-2; a weak D match, TRBD1 (5 bases). The CDR3 contains 13 residues. V shed 2 bases and J shed 4 bases, with 8 bases lying between them. Germline values: CDR1 KGHSH, CDR2 LQKENI. CDR3 in amino acids: CASSPAGSYGYTF. CDR3 DNA: TGTGCCAGCTCACCAGCAGGGTCCTATGGCTACACCTTC.

The rearrangement joins TRBV7-3 to TRBJ2-3; perhaps TRBD2 as D (6 bases). V dropped 1 base and J dropped 1 base, with 12 bases sitting between them. This CDR3 is 16 amino acids long. Germline V gene sequence: CDR1 SGHTA, CDR2 FQGTGA. The CDR3 sequence is CASSLIGTGGTDTQYF. In nucleotides, the CDR3 is TGTGCCAGCAGCTTAATAGGGACTGGAGGCACAGATACGCAGTATTTT.

As concerns this clonotype: One end of the junction fails to match germline, which may point to a read error. The CDR3 sequence: CAWSLGIYEQNF. CDR3 bases: TGTGCCTGGAGTTTGGGGATTTACGAGCAGAACTTC. The J gene is TRBJ2-7, the V gene TRBV30, with D unclear. The CDR3 spans 12 residues. The germline gives CDR1 GTSNPN, CDR2 SVGIG (reference sequence).

As concerns this clonotype: A read error may explain this, as a much larger clone is one base away. The rearrangement uses TRBV5-6 and TRBJ2-7, with 8 nucleotides matching TRBD1. CDR3 length: 15 amino acids. In germline, CDR1 is SGHDT, CDR2 YYEEEE. CDR3 bases: TGTGTCAGCAGGGAAACAGGGGGTCTCGCCTACGAGCAGTACTTC. Translation gives CVSRETGGLAYEQYF. Drawing the rest from reference TRBV5-6 and TRBJ2-7, the complete variable domain is DAGVTQSPTHLIKTRGQQVTLRCSPKSGHDTVSWYQQALGQGPQFIFQYYEEEERQRGNFPDRFSGHQFPNYSSELNVNALLLGDSALYLCVSRETGGLAYEQYFGPGTRLTVT.

This clonotype was found a few times. This sequence joins TRBV7-2 and TRBJ2-7; no definite D call. The germline gives CDR1 SGHTA, CDR2 FQGNSA. The germline V and J ends were trimmed by 1 base and 3 bases, with 13 bases remaining between them. This CDR3 has 15 amino acids. The CDR3 is CASSLDGQARYEQYF. For the CDR3, the DNA is TGTGCCAGCAGCTTAGACGGGCAGGCACGCTACGAGCAGTACTTC.

Regarding this clonotype: A much larger clonotype is one base distant, so this may be a read error. The CDR3 here is CASSYVMGAKDIQYF. In nucleotides, the CDR3 is TGTGCCAGCAGTTACGTTATGGGCGCTAAGGACATTCAGTACTTC. V usage is TRBV6-2 or TRBV6-3 and J usage is TRBJ2-4, with D unclear. Trimming cost V 2 bases and J 8 bases, with 16 bases left between them. The CDR3 runs 15 residues. Germline CDR1 is MNHEY and CDR2 is SVGEGT.

The sample holds a few counts of this clonotype. The chain is built from TRBV20-1 and TRBJ1-1; D not resolved. Germline CDR1 DFQATT, CDR2 SNEGSKA (reference sequence). V was clipped by 0 bases and J by 5 bases, with 1 base between them. The CDR3 length is 10 residues. The CDR3 nucleotides read TGCAGTGCTAGAGAGACTGAAGCTTTCTTT. This gives the protein CSARETEAFF.

V and J are TRBV29-1 and TRBJ2-7; D uncertain. Germline assignment: CDR1 SQVTM and CDR2 ANQGSEA. This CDR3 comprises 12 residues. With 4 bases removed from V and 6 bases from J, the gap between germline ends came to 13 bases. The CDR3 is CSVGGPGAEQYF. For the CDR3, the DNA is TGCAGCGTTGGCGGCCCGGGTGCCGAGCAGTACTTC.

This clonotype was detected ten times or more. The rearrangement joins TRBV4-1 to TRBJ2-1, with unresolved D. CDR1 is MGHRA and CDR2 is YSYEKL in the germline V gene. With 4 bases removed from V and 7 bases from J, the gap between germline ends came to 8 bases. The CDR3 totals 12 residues. The CDR3: CASSPHGNEQFF. The DNA for the CDR3 is TGCGCCAGCAGCCCCCATGGGAATGAGCAGTTCTTC.

Concerning this clonotype: This may be a read error: a much more frequent sequence differs by one nucleotide. The chain recombines TRBV4-2 with TRBJ1-2, with TRBD1 identical over 10 bases. CDR3 length: 17 residues. CDR1 is LGHNA and CDR2 is YNFKEQ in the germline V gene. Germline trimming cut 4 bases from V and 0 bases from J; bases unmatched to any gene: 8. The chain's CDR3 is CASSPRGTGATNYGYTF. CDR3 in DNA: TGTGCCAGCAGCCCCCGCGGGACAGGGGCCACTAACTATGGCTACACCTTC.

Note on this clonotype: The missing conserved phenylalanine or tryptophan at the end of this CDR3 makes a read error likely. The V and J genes are TRBV5-5 and TRBJ2-1; D is unclear. CDR1 and CDR2 (germline): SGHKS, YYEKEE (reference sequence). V was clipped by 0 bases and J by 0 bases, with 4 bases between them. The CDR3 runs to 14 residues. CDR3 protein: CASSLGSSYNEQFL. In nucleotides, the CDR3 is TGTGCCAGCAGCTTGGGGTCCTCCTACAATGAGCAGTTCCTC.

About this clonotype itself: Just one base apart from a much larger clone, this may be a read error. The chain has TRBV9 and TRBJ1-2; 7 nucleotides match TRBD1. The CDR3 covers 12 residues. V lost 4 bases, J lost 6 bases, and 3 bases stayed unmatched. CDR1 and CDR2 (germline): SGDLS, YYNGEE. The CDR3 sequence is CASSRDRDGYTF. The CDR3 DNA is TGTGCCAGCAGCCGGGACAGAGATGGCTACACCTTC.

This clonotype has a count of ten or more. The V and J genes are TRBV20-1 and TRBJ1-5; TRBD1 matches 7 bases. The CDR3 runs 14 residues. Germline lookup yields CDR1 DFQATT and CDR2 SNEGSKA (reference sequence). Germline trimming cut 4 bases from V and 2 bases from J; bases unmatched to any gene: 5. CDR3 coding DNA: TGCAGTGCTACCACACAGGGGCGCAATCAGCCCCAGCATTTT. This sequence encodes CSATTQGRNQPQHF.

This clonotype was seen ten or more times. This chain connects TRBV2 to TRBJ2-5, with a possible D match to TRBD2 (5 bases). CDR3 length: 14 amino acids. Between the trimmed V and J ends, which lost 7 bases and 2 bases, there was a span of 14 bases. Germline lookup yields CDR1 SNHLY and CDR2 FYNNEI. DNA for the CDR3: TGTGCCAGCAATATCCGGGATTCTCAAGAGACCCAGTACTTC. Its translation is CASNIRDSQETQYF. Based on the CDR3 plus reference TRBV2 and TRBJ2-5, the full variable domain is EPEVTQTPSHQVTQMGQEVILRCVPISNHLYFYWYRQILGQKVEFLVSFYNNEISEKSEIFDDQFSVERPDGSNFTLKIRSTKLEDSAMYFCASNIRDSQETQYFGPGTRLLVL.

The chain carries TRBV7-9 and TRBJ2-2, with 8 bases that match TRBD1. With 3 bases clipped from V and 7 bases from J, the junction kept 10 bases outside the gene matches. CDR1 and CDR2 from the germline V gene are SEHNR and FQNEAQ (reference sequence). This CDR3 region has 16 residues. CDR3 sequence reads: CASSFAGGKGNGELFF. DNA of the CDR3: TGTGCCAGCAGCTTTGCAGGGGGCAAGGGAAACGGGGAGCTGTTTTTT.

A remark on this clonotype: Likely a read error: the CDR3 ends without its conserved phenylalanine or tryptophan. The V and J genes are TRBV2 and TRBJ1-5, with D possibly TRBD1 on 5 matching bases. Germline V gene data show CDR1 as SNHLY and CDR2 as FYNNEI. The ends were cut back, 6 bases at V and 3 bases at J, with 18 bases in the middle. CDR3 size: 16 residues. The CDR3 loop is CASSLEGPTFNQPQHS. The CDR3 bases are TGTGCCAGCAGCCTGGAGGGACCCACATTCAATCAGCCCCAGCATTCT.

This clonotype came up many times. V gene TRBV29-1 combines with J gene TRBJ2-7; D is uncertain. Trimming cost V 0 bases and J 0 bases, with 9 bases left between them. Per the germline V gene, CDR1 is SQVTM and CDR2 is ANQGSEA. This CDR3 has 14 residues. CDR3 residues: CSVEDLNDSYEQYF. The CDR3 coding sequence is TGCAGCGTTGAAGATCTTAACGACTCCTACGAGCAGTACTTC.

This clonotype was counted a few times. The rearrangement links TRBV6-6 to TRBJ2-7; 7 bases align to TRBD2. V shed 2 bases and J 7 bases; nucleotides not matched to a gene: 8. Germline V gene lookup returns CDR1 MNHNY and CDR2 SVGAGI (reference sequence). The CDR3 consists of 14 residues. This chain's CDR3 is CASSYPGLEREQYF. The CDR3 DNA sequence: TGTGCCAGCAGTTACCCCGGACTAGAGCGGGAGCAGTACTTC.

The rearrangement links TRBV29-1 to TRBJ2-7; either TRBD1 or TRBD2 may fit D (5 bases each). Trimming took off 1 base at V and 2 bases at J, with 12 bases between the two ends. This CDR3 has 14 residues. Germline V gene data show CDR1 as SQVTM and CDR2 as ANQGSEA. CDR3 coding DNA: TGCAGCGTTGAAGGGGTTGGGGGAACCTACGAGCAGTACTTC. Protein: CSVEGVGGTYEQYF.

The table lists this clonotype with a few counts. This sequence joins TRBV5-1 and TRBJ2-1; D possibly corresponds to TRBD2 (5 bases). The CDR3 sequence is 13 residues long. Trimming took 0 bases from V and 8 from J, leaving 9 bases between them. Looked up from germline, CDR1 is SGHRS and CDR2 is YFSETQ. CDR3 protein: CASSLASGYEQFF. CDR3 nucleotide sequence: TGCGCCAGCAGCTTGGCCTCGGGGTATGAGCAGTTCTTC. The variable domain in full, with the rest retrieved from reference TRBV5-1 and TRBJ2-1, is KAGVTQTPRYLIKTRGQQVTLSCSPISGHRSVSWYQQTPGQGLQFLFEYFSETQRNKGNFPGRFSGRQFSNSRSEMNVSTLELGDSALYLCASSLASGYEQFFGPGTRLTVL.

This clonotype was recorded many times. The chain couples TRBV5-1 to TRBJ1-5; 7 bases fit TRBD1. V was clipped by 4 bases and J by 4 bases; unmatched bases: 2. Germline CDR1 and CDR2: SGHRS and YFSETQ. CDR3 size: 13 residues. CDR3 sequence reads: CASSLTGNQPQHF. The DNA of the CDR3 is TGCGCCAGCAGCCTGACAGGGAATCAGCCCCAGCATTTT.

This clonotype is labeled medium-sized. The rearrangement uses TRBV6-6 and TRBJ1-1; D not resolved. CDR3 length equals 12 residues. Trimming left V 4 bases short and J 5 bases short, with 8 bases between. Germline V gene lookup returns CDR1 MNHNY and CDR2 SVGAGI (reference sequence). Here the CDR3 reads CASSSRFTEAFF. The CDR3 DNA reads as TGTGCCAGCAGTTCTCGGTTTACTGAAGCTTTCTTT.

This rearrangement joins TRBV5-1 to TRBJ2-2, with 10 bases lining up with TRBD2. Losses at the gene ends were 4 bases for V and 5 bases for J; bases not matched to a gene: 11. Germline V gene data show CDR1 as SGHRS and CDR2 as YFSETQ. There are 17 residues in the CDR3. The CDR3 reads CASSPLAGEAGTGELFF. In DNA form, the CDR3 reads TGCGCCAGCAGCCCCCTAGCGGGAGAAGCGGGGACCGGGGAGCTGTTTTTT.

This chain connects TRBV2 to TRBJ1-5; D is undetermined. CDR3 length equals 13 residues. Trimming removed 3 bases at V and 6 bases at J, with 9 bases between. Germline CDR1 is SNHLY and CDR2 is FYNNEI. The CDR3 nucleotides read TGTGCCAGCAGTGAGACGGCGGTTCAGCCCCAGCATTTT. It yields the protein CASSETAVQPQHF.

V and J are TRBV3-1 and TRBJ2-1; the D is unclear. Germline V gene data show CDR1 as LGHDT and CDR2 as YNNKEL (reference sequence). Trimming took off 0 bases at V and 12 bases at J, with 12 bases between the two ends. The CDR3 runs to 13 residues. CDR3 loop: CASSQEPQVAQFF. The CDR3 DNA reads TGTGCCAGCAGCCAAGAACCCCAGGTAGCGCAGTTCTTC.